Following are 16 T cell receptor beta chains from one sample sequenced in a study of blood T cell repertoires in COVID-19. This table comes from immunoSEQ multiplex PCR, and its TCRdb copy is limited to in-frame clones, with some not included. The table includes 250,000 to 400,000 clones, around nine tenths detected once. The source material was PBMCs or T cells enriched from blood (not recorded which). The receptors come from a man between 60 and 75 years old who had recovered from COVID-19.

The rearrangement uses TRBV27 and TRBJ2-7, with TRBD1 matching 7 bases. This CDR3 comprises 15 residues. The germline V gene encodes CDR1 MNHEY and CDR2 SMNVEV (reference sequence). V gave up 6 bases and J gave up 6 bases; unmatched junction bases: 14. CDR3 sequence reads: CASRPDPTGVREQYF. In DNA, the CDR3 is TGTGCCAGCAGACCTGACCCCACAGGGGTGCGCGAGCAGTACTTC.

The CDR3 spells CASSLEWGGSNGYTF. DNA for the CDR3: TGCGCCAGCAGCTTGGAATGGGGGGGAAGTAATGGCTACACCTTC. This chain joins TRBV5-1 and TRBJ1-2; perhaps TRBD1 as D (5 bases). Germline V gene lookup returns CDR1 SGHRS and CDR2 YFSETQ. The length of the CDR3 is 15 residues. V lost 0 bases, J lost 6 bases, and 15 bases lay in between. The entire variable domain, with the rest obtained from reference TRBV5-1 and TRBJ1-2, is as follows: KAGVTQTPRYLIKTRGQQVTLSCSPISGHRSVSWYQQTPGQGLQFLFEYFSETQRNKGNFPGRFSGRQFSNSRSEMNVSTLELGDSALYLCASSLEWGGSNGYTFGSGTRLTVV.

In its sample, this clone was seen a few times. CDR3 nucleotides: TGTGCCAGCAGCTTACGACAGGGGATTCAGTACTTC. Protein: CASSLRQGIQYF. The gene calls are TRBV4-2 and TRBJ2-4, with 8 bases fitting TRBD1. The germline gives CDR1 LGHNA, CDR2 YNFKEQ. V trimming: 5 bases; J trimming: 10 bases; junction bases outside the gene matches: 4. The CDR3 contains 12 residues.

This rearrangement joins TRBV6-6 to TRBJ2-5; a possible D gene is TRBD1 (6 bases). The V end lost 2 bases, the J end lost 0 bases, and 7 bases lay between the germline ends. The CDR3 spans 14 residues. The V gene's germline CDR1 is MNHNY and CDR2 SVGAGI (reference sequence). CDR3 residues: CASSYHRDQETQYF. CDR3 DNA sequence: TGTGCCAGCAGTTACCACAGGGACCAAGAGACCCAGTACTTC.

CDR3 loop: CASRAGPLSNQPQHF. CDR3 coding DNA: TGTGCCAGCAGAGCGGGGCCACTTAGTAATCAGCCCCAGCATTTT. V gene TRBV2 combines with J gene TRBJ1-5; TRBD1 is a possible D gene (5 bases). This CDR3 has 15 amino acids. Trimming stripped 6 bases from V and 4 bases from J, with 16 bases between. Germline CDR1 and CDR2: SNHLY and FYNNEI.

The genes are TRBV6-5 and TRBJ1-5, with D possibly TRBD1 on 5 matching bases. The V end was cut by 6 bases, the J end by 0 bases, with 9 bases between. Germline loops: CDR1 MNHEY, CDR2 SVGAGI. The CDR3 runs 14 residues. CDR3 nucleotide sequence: TGTGCCAGCAGGCCGGACAATAGCAATCAGCCCCAGCATTTT. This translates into CASRPDNSNQPQHF.

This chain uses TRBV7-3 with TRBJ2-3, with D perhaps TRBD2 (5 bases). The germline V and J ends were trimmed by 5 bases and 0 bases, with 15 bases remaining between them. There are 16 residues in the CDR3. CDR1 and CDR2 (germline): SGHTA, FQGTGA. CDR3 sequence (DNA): TGTGCCAGCAGCGTCAAATCAGCGGTTAGCACAGATACGCAGTATTTT. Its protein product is CASSVKSAVSTDTQYF.

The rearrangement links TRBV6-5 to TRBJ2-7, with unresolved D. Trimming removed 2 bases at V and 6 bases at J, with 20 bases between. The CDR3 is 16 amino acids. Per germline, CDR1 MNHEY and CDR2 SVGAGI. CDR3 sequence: CASSYGIKTPPGEQYF. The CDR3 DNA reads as TGTGCCAGCAGTTACGGCATAAAAACCCCCCCTGGCGAGCAGTACTTC.

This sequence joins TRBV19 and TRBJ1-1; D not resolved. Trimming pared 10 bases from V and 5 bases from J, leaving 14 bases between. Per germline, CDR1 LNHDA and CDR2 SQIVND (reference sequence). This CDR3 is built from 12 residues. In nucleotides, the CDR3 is TGTGCCACTCGGGAAATGGGGACTGAAGCTTTCTTT. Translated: CATREMGTEAFF.

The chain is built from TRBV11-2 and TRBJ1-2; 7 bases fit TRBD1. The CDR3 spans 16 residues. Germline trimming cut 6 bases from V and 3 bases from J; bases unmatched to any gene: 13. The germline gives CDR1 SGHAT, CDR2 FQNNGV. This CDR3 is CASRFMPGQRYYGYTF. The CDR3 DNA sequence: TGTGCCAGCAGATTTATGCCGGGACAGAGATACTATGGCTACACCTTC.

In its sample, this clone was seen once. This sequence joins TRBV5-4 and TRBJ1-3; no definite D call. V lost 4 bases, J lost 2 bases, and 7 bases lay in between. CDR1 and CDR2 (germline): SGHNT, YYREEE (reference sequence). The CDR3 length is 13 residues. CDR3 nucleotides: TGTGCCAGCAGCGCCAGCGCTGGAAACACCATATATTTT. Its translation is CASSASAGNTIYF.

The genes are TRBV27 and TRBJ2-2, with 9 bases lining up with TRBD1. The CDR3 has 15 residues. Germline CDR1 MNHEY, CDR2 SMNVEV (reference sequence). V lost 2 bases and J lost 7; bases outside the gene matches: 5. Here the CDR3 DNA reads TGTGCCAGCAGTTTAGGGACAGGGACTATCGGGGAGCTGTTTTTT. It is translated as CASSLGTGTIGELFF.

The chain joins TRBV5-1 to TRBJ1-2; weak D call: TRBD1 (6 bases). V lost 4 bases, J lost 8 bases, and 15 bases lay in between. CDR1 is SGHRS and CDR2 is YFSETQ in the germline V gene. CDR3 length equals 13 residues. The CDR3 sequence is CASSDPAGVGYTF. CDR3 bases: TGCGCCAGCAGCGACCCTGCAGGGGTCGGCTACACCTTC.

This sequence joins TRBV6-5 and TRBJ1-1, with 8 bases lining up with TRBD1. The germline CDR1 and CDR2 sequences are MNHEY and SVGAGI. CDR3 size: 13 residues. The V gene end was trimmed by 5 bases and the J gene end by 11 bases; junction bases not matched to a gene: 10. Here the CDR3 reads CASSRGPQGAAFF. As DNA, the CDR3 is TGTGCCAGCAGTCGGGGTCCTCAGGGGGCGGCTTTCTTT.

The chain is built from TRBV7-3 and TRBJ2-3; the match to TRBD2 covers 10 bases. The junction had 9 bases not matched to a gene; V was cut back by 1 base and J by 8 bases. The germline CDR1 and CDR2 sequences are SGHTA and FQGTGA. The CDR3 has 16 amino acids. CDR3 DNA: TGTGCCAGCAGCTTAATAGCGGGGGGCCCCTATCTTACGCAGTATTTT. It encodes CASSLIAGGPYLTQYF.

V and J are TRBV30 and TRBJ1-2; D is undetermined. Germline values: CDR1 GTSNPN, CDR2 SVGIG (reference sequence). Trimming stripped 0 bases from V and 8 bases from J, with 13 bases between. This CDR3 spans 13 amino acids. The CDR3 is CAWSVILRVGYTF. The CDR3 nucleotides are TGTGCCTGGAGTGTCATCTTGCGGGTAGGCTACACCTTC.